The TCR beta chain under discussion was sequenced for a study of T cell responses to AZD1222 COVID-19 vaccine (TCRdb year 2021). About the investigation overall: AZD1222 recipients with second doses at about 4 weeks or about 12 weeks were pooled, because spike-specific TCR depth and breadth did not differ between schedules. TCR sequencing was performed for about 240 trial participants, of whom roughly 200 were given two doses of AZD1222 and approximately 26 were given two doses of MenACWY control vaccine. Trial participants were enrolled into age subgroups of 18-55, 56-69 and 70-plus years, which contained about 160, 30 and 59 TCR-sequenced participants, respectively. General conclusions and limits of the study: Reportedly, close to half of the unique spike-specific TCRs recognized epitopes lying outside the regions that are mutated in the B.1.351 and B.1.1.7 variants. The whole spike protein was spanned by vaccine-associated CD4 TCRs, and dominant responses were seen in regions 160-218 and 743-854. Because no day 14 peak-response samples were available, the repertoires could be characterized only after the peak T cell response. Only 5 to 7 AZD1222 recipients were SARS-CoV-2 seropositive at baseline, limiting conclusions about previously exposed vaccinees. Participants were mostly white British and included more females than males, and it was suggested by the authors that clonal diversity may have been underestimated. In the small 56-69-year group, the increase in depth fell short of significance, most likely because of low power. Spike-specific TCR breadth and depth rose significantly after two AZD1222 doses compared with day 0 and with MenACWY recipients.

According to the germline V gene, CDR1 reads MDHEN and CDR2 reads SYDVKM. The CDR3 spans 20 residues, from the cysteine through the phenylalanine. This entry keeps only the CDR3 DNA: 60 bases, framed from base 1. V is cut back by 3 bases and J by 2 bases, with 17 bases in the junction unmatched. Concerning this clone: Its antigen is unknown. No much larger clone exists at a distance of one base, and base qualities are not known.

Taken with the paper, the label for time point translates to: baseline before first vaccination. The vaccinee samples were drawn from two UK trials, COV001 and COV002, one of which was a single-blind randomized controlled phase 2/3 trial testing AZD1222 (ChAdOx1 nCoV-19) in healthy adults. For TCRbeta chain sequencing, PBMC samples were collected from trial participants at day 0 and at day 28 after the second dose. The CDR3 regions of human TCRbeta chains were subjected to immunosequencing. From the authors' description of their analysis: Repertoire TCRs were checked for matches against a reference library of SARS-CoV-2-specific TCRs that had been generated using the MIRA antigen-specificity platform. Breadth was defined as the fraction of unique TCRs that were SARS-CoV-2-associated. Depth was defined as the fraction of total T cells that were SARS-CoV-2-associated. Using the MIRA data, each spike-specific TCR was mapped to the spike region that the TCR reacts to and placed in a CD4 or CD8 class. Log10-transformed breadth and depth values were compared by one-way ANOVA with Sidak's multiple comparisons tests. In TCRdb, the immuneACCESS table is reduced to in-frame sequences with V and J assigned. These tables do not hold every clone; where another copy was compared, an unresolved V gene accounts for under half, and the others remain unexplained. Clone size and V and J calls were adopted from that table, with D and trimming inferred from the DNA. This sample lists 65,000 or so clones; roughly 89% were detected once. Roughly 9.8% of the sample is taken by the ten largest.

The receptor chain draws on TRBV28 and TRBJ1-5, with 9 junctional bases fitting TRBD1. The sequenced sample was peripheral blood, obtained on day 0 of AZD1222 vaccination. The receptor was isolated from an adult in good health. The DNA reads TGTGCCAGCAGTTTTGAAAGGAAGGGGACAGGGAGTATTGGCAATCAGCCCCAGCATTTT. It translates to CASSFERKGTGSIGNQPQHF.